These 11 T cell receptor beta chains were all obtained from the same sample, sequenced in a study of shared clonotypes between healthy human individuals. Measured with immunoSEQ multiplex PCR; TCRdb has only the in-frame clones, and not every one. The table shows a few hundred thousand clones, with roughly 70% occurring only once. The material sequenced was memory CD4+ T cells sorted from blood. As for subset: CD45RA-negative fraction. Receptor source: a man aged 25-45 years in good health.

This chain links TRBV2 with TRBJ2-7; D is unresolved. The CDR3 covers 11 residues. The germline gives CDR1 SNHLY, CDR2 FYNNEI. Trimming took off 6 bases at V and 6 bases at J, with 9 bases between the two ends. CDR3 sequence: CASSIGLEQYF. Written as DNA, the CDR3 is TGTGCCAGCAGCATAGGGCTCGAGCAGTACTTC.

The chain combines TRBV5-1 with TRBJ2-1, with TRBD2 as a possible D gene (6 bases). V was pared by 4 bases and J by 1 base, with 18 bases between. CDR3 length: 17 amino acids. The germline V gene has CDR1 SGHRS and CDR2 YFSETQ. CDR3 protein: CASSLHGRDASYNEQFF. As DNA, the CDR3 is TGCGCCAGCAGCCTACACGGGCGGGACGCTTCCTACAATGAGCAGTTCTTC.

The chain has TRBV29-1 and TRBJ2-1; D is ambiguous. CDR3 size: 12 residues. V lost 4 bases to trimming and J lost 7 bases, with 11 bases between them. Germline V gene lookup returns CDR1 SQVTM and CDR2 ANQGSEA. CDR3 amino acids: CSVGPHVNEQFF. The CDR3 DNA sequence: TGCAGCGTTGGACCCCACGTGAATGAGCAGTTCTTC.

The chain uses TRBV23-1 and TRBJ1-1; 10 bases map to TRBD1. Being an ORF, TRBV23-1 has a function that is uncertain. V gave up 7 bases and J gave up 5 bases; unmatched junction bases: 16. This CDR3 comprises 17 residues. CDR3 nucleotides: TGCGCCAGCAATAGGGGACAGGGGAGTGGGGTGTGGACTGAAGCTTTCTTT. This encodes CASNRGQGSGVWTEAFF.

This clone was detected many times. In nucleotides, the CDR3 is TGTGCCAGCAGCTTCCGACTAGCGGGAGATACAGATACGCAGTATTTT. Its translation is CASSFRLAGDTDTQYF. V is TRBV7-9 and J is TRBJ2-3, with 12 bases identical to TRBD2. With V trimmed by 3 bases and J by 3 bases, 4 bases remained unmatched. CDR1 and CDR2 from the germline V gene are SEHNR and FQNEAQ (reference sequence). This CDR3 contains 16 residues.

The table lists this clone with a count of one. The CDR3 nucleotides read TGTGCCAGCAGCTTAGGGTTAGGCACTCATAGCAATCAGCCCCAGCATTTT. As protein: CASSLGLGTHSNQPQHF. The chain carries TRBV7-9 and TRBJ1-5; D unresolved. The CDR3 runs to 17 residues. Trimming stripped 1 base from V and 0 bases from J, with 13 bases between. Germline values: CDR1 SEHNR, CDR2 FQNEAQ (reference sequence).

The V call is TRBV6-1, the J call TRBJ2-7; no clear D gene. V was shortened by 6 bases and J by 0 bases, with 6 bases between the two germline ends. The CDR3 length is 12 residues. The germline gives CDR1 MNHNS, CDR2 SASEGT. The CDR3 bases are TGTGCCAGCAGACAGAGCTCCTACGAGCAGTACTTC. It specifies CASRQSSYEQYF.

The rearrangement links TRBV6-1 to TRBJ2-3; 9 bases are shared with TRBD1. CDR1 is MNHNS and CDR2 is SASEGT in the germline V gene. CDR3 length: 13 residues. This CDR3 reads CAAGQGKADTQYF. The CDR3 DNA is TGTGCAGCCGGACAGGGGAAAGCAGATACGCAGTATTTT.

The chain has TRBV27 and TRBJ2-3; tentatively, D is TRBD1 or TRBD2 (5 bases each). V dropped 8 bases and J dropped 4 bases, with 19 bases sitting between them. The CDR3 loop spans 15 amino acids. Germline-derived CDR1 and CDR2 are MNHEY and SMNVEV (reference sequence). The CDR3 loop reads CASCNRDPRADTQYF. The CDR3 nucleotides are TGTGCCAGCTGCAACCGGGACCCCAGGGCAGATACGCAGTATTTT.

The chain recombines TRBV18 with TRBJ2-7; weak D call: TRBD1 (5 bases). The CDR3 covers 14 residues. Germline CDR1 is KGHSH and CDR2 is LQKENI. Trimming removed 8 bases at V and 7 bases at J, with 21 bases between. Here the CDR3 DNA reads TGTGCCAGCACACAGGCTTCTAAGGAGAGGGAGCAGTACTTC. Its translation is CASTQASKEREQYF.

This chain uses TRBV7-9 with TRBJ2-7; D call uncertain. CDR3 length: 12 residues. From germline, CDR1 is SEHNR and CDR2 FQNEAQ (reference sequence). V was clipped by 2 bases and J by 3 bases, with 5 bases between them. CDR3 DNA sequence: TGTGCCAGCAGCTTACTAAACTACGAGCAGTACTTC. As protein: CASSLLNYEQYF.